The 32 T cell receptor beta chains below all came from one sample that was sequenced in a study of radiotherapy plus CTLA-4 blockade in lung cancer. Sequenced by immunoSEQ multiplex PCR; TCRdb stores in-frame clones only, minus some. The sample yields 35,000 or so clones, 85% seen once. This specimen consisted of peripheral blood, obtained from a patient treated with radiotherapy plus ipilimumab. Every receptor here comes from a human donor with non-small cell lung cancer who had stable disease on radiotherapy plus ipilimumab.

The genes are TRBV5-8 and TRBJ2-5; 9 bases are shared with TRBD1. CDR1 and CDR2 from the germline V gene are SGHTS and YDEGEE. This CDR3 region has 15 residues. V gave up 3 bases and J gave up 3 bases; unmatched junction bases: 6. CDR3 region: CASSSGTGTEETQYF. For the CDR3, the DNA is TGTGCCAGCAGCTCCGGGACAGGGACCGAAGAGACCCAGTACTTC.

V and J are TRBV14 and TRBJ2-5; D might be TRBD2 (6 bases). V lost 3 bases and J 5 bases, leaving 16 bases between the germline ends. The CDR3 has 15 residues. Per germline, CDR1 SGHDN and CDR2 FVKESK. The CDR3 region is CASSHGSGSGETQYF. CDR3 DNA sequence: TGTGCCAGCAGCCATGGATCCGGGAGTGGGGAGACCCAGTACTTC.

The CDR3 nucleotides read TGCAGCGTTGACCGGACAGGGGACTACAATGAGCAGTTCTTC. Amino acid sequence: CSVDRTGDYNEQFF. The V call is TRBV29-1, the J call TRBJ2-1, with 9 bases aligning to TRBD1. The CDR3 spans 14 residues. J lost 3 bases, V lost 3 bases, and 3 bases had no gene match. Germline V gives CDR1 SQVTM, CDR2 ANQGSEA.

To note about this clone: One end of the junction varies from germline; a read error may be responsible. The sample contains more than one DNA sequence encoding this CDR3. The V call is TRBV10-3, the J call TRBJ1-2; D unresolved. This CDR3 contains 14 residues. Germline assignment: CDR1 ENHRY and CDR2 SYGVKD. The CDR3 sequence: CAISQDRLSYGYTF. The CDR3 DNA sequence: TGTGCCATCAGTCAGGACCGACTATCCTATGGCTACACCTTT.

The chain combines TRBV19 with TRBJ2-1; 8 bases fit TRBD2. The CDR3 is made up of 15 amino acids. V gave up 3 bases and J gave up 8 bases; unmatched junction bases: 9. The germline V gene has CDR1 LNHDA and CDR2 SQIVND (reference sequence). Here the CDR3 DNA reads TGTGCCAGTAGTATCCGGGCGGGAGGTATCGATGAGCAGTTCTTC. This encodes CASSIRAGGIDEQFF.

The chain carries TRBV28 and TRBJ1-2, with D possibly being TRBD1 (6 bases). There are 15 residues in the CDR3. CDR1 and CDR2 (germline): MDHEN, SYDVKM. Trimming stripped 1 base from V and 4 bases from J, with 13 bases between. The CDR3 reads CASSLLGQEFYGYTF. The CDR3, as DNA: TGTGCCAGCAGTTTATTGGGACAAGAATTCTATGGCTACACCTTC.

This clone was picked up a small number of times. The chain has TRBV4-1 and TRBJ2-7; 15 positions match TRBD2. CDR3 size: 19 residues. Germline trimming cut 4 bases from V and 5 bases from J; bases unmatched to any gene: 15. Per the germline V gene, CDR1 is MGHRA and CDR2 is YSYEKL. The CDR3 loop reads CASSPAGLAGGPFSHEQYF. The DNA for the CDR3 is TGCGCCAGCAGCCCGGCCGGACTAGCGGGAGGGCCTTTTTCCCACGAGCAGTACTTC.

V is TRBV29-1 and J is TRBJ1-2; 7 positions agree with TRBD1. J lost 4 bases, V lost 5 bases, and 7 bases had no gene match. In germline, CDR1 is SQVTM, CDR2 ANQGSEA. The CDR3 extends over 13 amino acids. Here the CDR3 reads CSVQTGETYGYTF. The CDR3, as DNA: TGCAGCGTTCAAACAGGGGAGACCTATGGCTACACCTTC.

The V call is TRBV7-6, the J call TRBJ1-5, with TRBD1 matching over 10 bases. Germline V gene lookup returns CDR1 SGHVS and CDR2 FNYEAQ. The CDR3 is 15 amino acids. V lost 4 bases and J lost 5; bases outside the gene matches: 5. In nucleotides, the CDR3 is TGTGCCAGCAGCTCGGGACAGGGGAGTTATCAGCCCCAGCATTTT. Protein: CASSSGQGSYQPQHF.

This chain links TRBV11-3 with TRBJ2-2; unclear D gene. This CDR3 spans 15 amino acids. Looked up from germline, CDR1 is SGHNT and CDR2 is YENEEA. Trimming pared 5 bases from V and 4 bases from J, leaving 14 bases between. This CDR3 reads CASSQTWSSTGELFF. CDR3 DNA sequence: TGTGCCAGCAGCCAAACTTGGAGCTCCACCGGGGAGCTGTTTTTT.

The chain combines TRBV19 with TRBJ2-1; 11 nucleotides match TRBD2. This CDR3 comprises 15 residues. Trimming removed 4 bases from V and 4 bases from J; junction bases left unmatched: 3. Germline CDR1 reads LNHDA; CDR2 reads SQIVND (reference sequence). The CDR3 DNA reads TGTGCCAGTAGTAGGGGACTAGCGGAATACAATGAGCAGTTCTTC. It specifies CASSRGLAEYNEQFF.

V and J are TRBV18 and TRBJ2-2; D is ambiguous. V shed 2 bases and J shed 7 bases, with 14 bases lying between them. Germline V CDR1 and CDR2: KGHSH, LQKENI. This CDR3 is 15 amino acids long. This chain's CDR3 is CASSPDSTSVGELFF. CDR3 sequence (DNA): TGTGCCAGCTCACCAGACTCCACATCCGTCGGGGAGCTGTTTTTT.

The V and J genes are TRBV4-3 and TRBJ2-1; possible D gene TRBD2, 6 bases. Between the trimmed V and J ends, which lost 0 bases and 0 bases, there was a span of 12 bases. The germline gives CDR1 LGHNA, CDR2 YSLEER. The CDR3 has 17 amino acids. The CDR3 loop is CASSQDLPGSSYNEQFF. CDR3 coding DNA: TGCGCCAGCAGCCAAGATCTCCCCGGGAGCTCCTACAATGAGCAGTTCTTC.

This chain connects TRBV19 to TRBJ2-1; TRBD1 matches 9 bases. The CDR3 runs to 16 residues. Germline V gives CDR1 LNHDA, CDR2 SQIVND (reference sequence). V gave up 1 base and J gave up 2 bases; unmatched junction bases: 3. This CDR3 reads CASSIGTGETYNEQFF. DNA of the CDR3: TGTGCCAGTAGTATAGGGACAGGGGAAACCTACAATGAGCAGTTCTTC.

This rearrangement joins TRBV6-6 to TRBJ2-7; TRBD1 matches 12 bases. The CDR3 is 14 amino acids. J gave up 5 bases and V 4 bases, and 3 bases lay outside the gene matches. CDR1 and CDR2 (germline): MNHNY, SVGAGI (reference sequence). The CDR3 DNA sequence: TGTGCCAGCAGTTTTGGGACAGGGGGCGACGAGCAGTACTTC. Amino acids: CASSFGTGGDEQYF.

This chain uses TRBV11-3 with TRBJ2-1, with D possibly being TRBD1 (6 bases). Germline V gene sequence: CDR1 SGHNT, CDR2 YENEEA. V lost 5 bases to trimming and J lost 1 base, with 9 bases between them. The CDR3 extends over 14 amino acids. The CDR3 is CASSAQGSYNEQFF. The DNA of the CDR3 is TGTGCCAGCAGCGCACAGGGTTCCTACAATGAGCAGTTCTTC.

The chain carries TRBV15 and TRBJ2-1; a possible D gene is TRBD2 (6 bases). The CDR3 is 18 amino acids. V was trimmed by 0 bases and J by 3 bases, leaving 18 bases between them. The germline V gene encodes CDR1 LNHNV and CDR2 YYDKDF (reference sequence). DNA for the CDR3: TGTGCCACCAGCAGAGAGTGGCGGGGAGGCGAACTCTACAATGAGCAGTTCTTC. Protein product: CATSREWRGGELYNEQFF.

The chain recombines TRBV5-4 with TRBJ2-1, with 11 positions matching TRBD1. The CDR3 loop spans 15 amino acids. The V gene end was trimmed by 3 bases and the J gene end by 4 bases; junction bases not matched to a gene: 3. Looked up from germline, CDR1 is SGHNT and CDR2 is YYREEE (reference sequence). The CDR3 reads CASSSGTGGYNEQFF. The CDR3 DNA is TGTGCCAGCAGCTCCGGGACAGGGGGTTACAATGAGCAGTTCTTC.

The chain uses TRBV9 and TRBJ2-1, with a tentative D call TRBD2 (6 bases). V was clipped by 0 bases and J by 7 bases, with 17 bases between them. CDR3 length: 16 amino acids. Germline CDR1 reads SGDLS; CDR2 reads YYNGEE. The CDR3 sequence: CASSVGSMGGPNEQFF. The CDR3 DNA is TGTGCCAGCAGCGTAGGTAGTATGGGGGGACCGAATGAGCAGTTCTTC.

This clone was found once. J is TRBJ2-1 and V is TRBV5-8, with 8 bases identical to TRBD2. The J segment lost 8 bases and the V segment lost 5 bases, leaving 12 bases of the junction unmatched. The CDR3 sequence is 15 residues long. The V gene's germline CDR1 is SGHTS and CDR2 YDEGEE. The DNA of the CDR3 is TGTGCCAGCAGGCCGACTAGCGTGGTTGAGGATGAGCAGTTCTTC. It translates to CASRPTSVVEDEQFF.

The chain combines TRBV5-6 with TRBJ2-3; 8 nucleotides match TRBD1. There are 16 residues in the CDR3. The germline CDR1 and CDR2 sequences are SGHDT and YYEEEE. J gave up 0 bases and V 4 bases, and 7 bases lay outside the gene matches. CDR3 DNA sequence: TGTGCCAGCAGCCTGCGGACAGGGTACAGCACAGATACGCAGTATTTT. It translates to CASSLRTGYSTDTQYF.

This chain uses TRBV7-2 with TRBJ2-3; D ambiguous. The CDR3 has 17 residues. Germline assignment: CDR1 SGHTA and CDR2 FQGNSA. The V gene lost 1 base and the J gene lost 2 bases, with 16 bases spanning the gap. Here the CDR3 reads CASSLGSLPPYTDTQYF. The CDR3 region has the DNA TGTGCCAGCAGCTTAGGGTCACTGCCCCCATACACAGATACGCAGTATTTT.

The V call is TRBV5-6, the J call TRBJ1-5; the D gene is possibly TRBD1 (5 bases). The CDR3 is made up of 17 amino acids. Trimming left V 2 bases short and J 5 bases short, with 20 bases between. CDR1 is SGHDT and CDR2 is YYEEEE in the germline V gene. The CDR3 sequence: CASSFIPARQSDQPQHF. The CDR3 DNA reads as TGTGCCAGCAGCTTTATTCCCGCCCGACAGTCAGATCAGCCCCAGCATTTT.

The chain combines TRBV7-3 with TRBJ2-7; 7 bases are shared with TRBD1. The ends lost 5 bases at V and 3 bases at J; junction bases unmatched: 4. Per germline, CDR1 SGHTA and CDR2 FQGTGA. This CDR3 has 13 residues. CDR3: CASSRQGSYEQYF. CDR3 nucleotides: TGTGCCAGCAGCCGACAGGGTAGCTACGAGCAGTACTTC. Full variable domain (rest looked up from reference TRBV7-3 and TRBJ2-7): GAGVSQTPSNKVTEKGKYVELRCDPISGHTALYWYRQSLGQGPEFLIYFQGTGAADDSGLPNDRFFAVRPEGSVSTLKIQRTERGDSAVYLCASSRQGSYEQYFGPGTRLTVT.

The chain links TRBV11-2 to TRBJ2-5; TRBD2 aligns across 9 bases. This CDR3 has 15 residues. The V gene end was trimmed by 5 bases and the J gene end by 5 bases; junction bases not matched to a gene: 9. CDR1 SGHAT and CDR2 FQNNGV come from the germline V gene. The DNA for the CDR3 is TGTGCCAGCAGCGTAGGGACTAGCTGGCGGGAGACCCAGTACTTC. It is translated as CASSVGTSWRETQYF.

V is TRBV7-9 and J is TRBJ2-7; TRBD2 agrees at 8 bases. J was trimmed by 2 bases and V by 1 base; bases with no gene match: 4. There are 15 residues in the CDR3. CDR1 SEHNR and CDR2 FQNEAQ come from the germline V gene (reference sequence). The CDR3 reads CASSLGAGGPYEQYF. The CDR3 DNA reads TGTGCCAGCAGCTTAGGCGCGGGGGGTCCCTACGAGCAGTACTTC.

A few counts support this clone. DNA of the CDR3: TGTGCCAGTAGATCAGGGGCAGGAAGCTCCTACGAGCAGTACTTC. Translating it yields CASRSGAGSSYEQYF. The chain joins TRBV19 to TRBJ2-7; TRBD1 might be the D (6 bases). The germline V gene encodes CDR1 LNHDA and CDR2 SQIVND (reference sequence). Trimming shortened V by 6 bases and J by 0 bases, and 15 bases separated the two germline ends. This CDR3 spans 15 amino acids.

This chain joins TRBV30 and TRBJ1-1, with D uncertain. The CDR3 is made up of 12 amino acids. The germline CDR1 and CDR2 sequences are GTSNPN and SVGIG (reference sequence). Between the trimmed V and J ends, which lost 2 bases and 1 base, there was a span of 5 bases. CDR3: CAWSFGNTEAFF. CDR3 coding DNA: TGTGCCTGGAGTTTCGGGAACACTGAAGCTTTCTTT.

V and J are TRBV7-2 and TRBJ2-5; the D gene is possibly TRBD2 (5 bases). Looked up from germline, CDR1 is SGHTA and CDR2 is FQGNSA. Trimming took 5 bases from V and 4 from J, leaving 23 bases between them. There are 17 residues in the CDR3. The CDR3 is CASSPRRGRGLGETQYF. For the CDR3, the DNA is TGTGCCAGCAGCCCAAGGCGAGGGAGAGGGTTGGGAGAGACCCAGTACTTC. Looking up the rest from reference TRBV7-2 and TRBJ2-5 gives the full variable domain: GAGVSQSPSNKVTEKGKDVELRCDPISGHTALYWYRQSLGQGLEFLIYFQGNSAPDKSGLPSDRFSAERTGGSVSTLTIQRTQQEDSAVYLCASSPRRGRGLGETQYFGPGTRLLVL.

The V and J genes are TRBV9 and TRBJ2-7; 9 nucleotides agree with TRBD1. The V and J ends lost 4 bases and 2 bases, in that order; junction bases with no gene match: 10. The CDR3 extends over 16 amino acids. Germline V gene data show CDR1 as SGDLS and CDR2 as YYNGEE. This chain's CDR3 is CASSHPLGQGTYEQYF. CDR3 DNA sequence: TGTGCCAGCAGCCACCCCCTGGGACAGGGTACCTACGAGCAGTACTTC. The full variable domain, in which reference TRBV9 and TRBJ2-7 provide the parts outside the CDR3, is DSGVTQTPKHLITATGQRVTLRCSPRSGDLSVYWYQQSLDQGLQFLIQYYNGEERAKGNILERFSAQQFPDLHSELNLSSLELGDSALYFCASSHPLGQGTYEQYFGPGTRLTVT.

This rearrangement joins TRBV28 to TRBJ2-7, with D perhaps matching TRBD1 (6 bases). The CDR3 extends over 14 amino acids. Trimming removed 5 bases from V and 0 bases from J, with 11 bases in between. The V gene's germline CDR1 is MDHEN and CDR2 SYDVKM. In DNA, the CDR3 is TGTGCCAGCAGTCCTACAGGGCTCTCCTACGAGCAGTACTTC. Its protein product is CASSPTGLSYEQYF.

V gene TRBV11-3 combines with J gene TRBJ2-1; 15 positions agree with TRBD2. Trimming removed 1 base from V and 6 bases from J; junction bases left unmatched: 1. The CDR3 extends over 16 amino acids. Germline loops: CDR1 SGHNT, CDR2 YENEEA. The CDR3 here is CASSLGGLAGGNEQFF. CDR3 nucleotides: TGTGCCAGCAGCTTAGGGGGACTAGCGGGAGGCAATGAGCAGTTCTTC.